The 29 T cell receptor beta chains in this list originate from one sample, sequenced in a study of blood T cell repertoires in COVID-19. The table came from immunoSEQ multiplex PCR; TCRdb's copy has only in-frame clones and leaves some out. This sample has about 52,000 clones; over 75% occur once, and the top ten carry 20% to 30%. The sequencing sample was made of peripheral blood. These receptors came from a woman at least 80 years old with COVID-19, enrolled during active disease.

V is TRBV24-1 and J is TRBJ1-2; possibly TRBD1 for D (6 bases). The CDR3 totals 15 residues. Trimming removed 6 bases at V and 5 bases at J, with 18 bases between. The germline gives CDR1 KGHDR, CDR2 SFDVKD. CDR3 sequence reads: CATSPAGQIFYGYTF. The DNA for the CDR3 is TGTGCCACCAGTCCCGCCGGACAGATTTTTTATGGCTACACCTTC.

The rearrangement joins TRBV7-2 to TRBJ1-5, with a possible D match to TRBD1 (5 bases). V lost 5 bases and J 3 bases, leaving 8 bases between the germline ends. Germline-derived CDR1 and CDR2 are SGHTA and FQGNSA. The CDR3 runs to 13 residues. DNA for the CDR3: TGTGCCAGCAGCCAGGGAAACAATCAGCCCCAGCATTTT. This gives the protein CASSQGNNQPQHF.

This sequence joins TRBV2 and TRBJ2-5; D perhaps matches TRBD2 (7 bases). Trimming stripped 10 bases from V and 4 bases from J, with 16 bases between. The germline gives CDR1 SNHLY, CDR2 FYNNEI. The CDR3 length is 13 residues. The CDR3: CATRGGVGETQYF. The DNA for the CDR3 is TGTGCCACTAGAGGGGGGGTAGGAGAGACCCAGTACTTC.

The CDR3 region has the DNA TGTGCCAGCAGCTTATTAGCGGGGACTAACACCGGGGAGCTGTTTTTT. Its protein product is CASSLLAGTNTGELFF. The gene calls are TRBV7-2 and TRBJ2-2; TRBD2 aligns across 8 bases. Per the germline V gene, CDR1 is SGHTA and CDR2 is FQGNSA. The CDR3 is 16 residues long. Losses at the gene ends were 2 bases for V and 2 bases for J; bases not matched to a gene: 4.

This sequence joins TRBV25-1 and TRBJ1-1; D is perhaps TRBD1 (5 bases). The CDR3 contains 16 residues. V was pared by 0 bases and J by 4 bases, with 15 bases between. Germline lookup yields CDR1 MGHDK and CDR2 SYGVNS. CDR3 bases: TGTGCCAGCAGTGAATATTCTCGGGGGTATGGCACTGAAGCTTTCTTT. Its translation: CASSEYSRGYGTEAFF.

This chain links TRBV10-3 with TRBJ2-5; 10 bases align to TRBD1. Per germline, CDR1 ENHRY and CDR2 SYGVKD. The V segment lost 7 bases and the J segment 3 bases; nucleotides outside the gene matches: 5. The CDR3 covers 14 residues. The CDR3 DNA sequence: TGTGCCATCAAAACCGGGACAGGGGAAGAGACCCAGTACTTC. This gives the protein CAIKTGTGEETQYF.

The chain carries TRBV29-1 and TRBJ1-1; possibly TRBD1 for D (5 bases). The germline CDR1 and CDR2 sequences are SQVTM and ANQGSEA. V was shortened by 4 bases and J by 0 bases, with 9 bases between the two germline ends. The CDR3 is 13 amino acids. The CDR3 bases are TGCAGCGTTGCAGGGAACATGAACACTGAAGCTTTCTTT. This gives the protein CSVAGNMNTEAFF.

The chain couples TRBV21-1 to TRBJ2-1; the DNA was not used to check the table's D call, TRBD1. TRBV21-1 is recorded as a pseudogene. The CDR3 loop spans 13 amino acids. CDR3 sequence reads: CASNRDLDDEQFF. The CDR3, as DNA: TGTGCCAGCAACAGGGACCTCGACGATGAGCAGTTCTTC.

The chain employs TRBV11-2 and TRBJ2-1, with 11 positions matching TRBD2. Germline values: CDR1 SGHAT, CDR2 FQNNGV. The V segment lost 4 bases and the J segment 9 bases; nucleotides outside the gene matches: 8. CDR3 size: 15 residues. DNA of the CDR3: TGTGCCAGCAGCTCCGGGGTAGCGGGAGGGCTTGAGCAGTTCTTC. This translates into CASSSGVAGGLEQFF.

The chain uses TRBV6-6 and TRBJ1-1; 7 bases are a match to TRBD1. This CDR3 contains 11 residues. Trimming removed 8 bases from V and 6 bases from J; junction bases left unmatched: 3. CDR1 MNHNY and CDR2 SVGAGI come from the germline V gene (reference sequence). This chain's CDR3 is CASQGVSEAFF. In DNA form, the CDR3 reads TGTGCCAGCCAGGGGGTTTCTGAAGCTTTCTTT.

V and J are TRBV5-6 and TRBJ2-3; D is undetermined. Germline V gene lookup returns CDR1 SGHDT and CDR2 YYEEEE. Trimming cost V 7 bases and J 0 bases, with 6 bases left between them. This CDR3 spans 12 amino acids. CDR3 nucleotide sequence: TGTGCCAGCCAGAGGAGCACAGATACGCAGTATTTT. Amino acids: CASQRSTDTQYF.

The chain carries TRBV19 and TRBJ2-2; TRBD2 agrees at 12 bases. Germline CDR1 and CDR2: LNHDA and SQIVND (reference sequence). The CDR3 consists of 16 residues. V trimming: 7 bases; J trimming: 5 bases; junction bases outside the gene matches: 8. The CDR3 protein is CASTWTSGIPTGELFF. In nucleotides, the CDR3 is TGTGCCAGTACCTGGACTAGCGGGATACCTACCGGGGAGCTGTTTTTT.

The genes are TRBV10-1 and TRBJ2-3; D unclear. Trimming left V 0 bases short and J 6 bases short, with 10 bases between. Germline lookup yields CDR1 WNHNN and CDR2 SYGVQD (reference sequence). The CDR3 loop spans 14 amino acids. The CDR3 bases are TGCGCCAGCAGTGAGTCGGGCAGCCGGGATACGCAGTATTTT. Its translation is CASSESGSRDTQYF.

This CDR3 is CASSLNKGAYEQYF. The CDR3 bases are TGTGCCAGCAGCTTGAACAAGGGAGCCTACGAGCAGTACTTC. The rearrangement links TRBV7-9 to TRBJ2-7, with D maybe TRBD2 (5 bases). Germline V lookup: CDR1 SEHNR, CDR2 FQNEAQ (reference sequence). V lost 3 bases and J lost 2, with 11 bases in between. The CDR3 consists of 14 residues.

CDR3 residues: CASSPLTPEQFF. The CDR3 coding sequence is TGTGCCAGCAGCCCCCTAACGCCTGAGCAGTTCTTC. The gene calls are TRBV7-2 and TRBJ2-1, with D unresolved. The CDR3 covers 12 residues. Trimming stripped 5 bases from V and 9 bases from J, with 11 bases between. CDR1 and CDR2 from the germline V gene are SGHTA and FQGNSA.

The chain links TRBV4-1 to TRBJ2-7; a possible D gene is TRBD1 (6 bases). Per germline, CDR1 MGHRA and CDR2 YSYEKL. The CDR3 is made up of 14 amino acids. The germline V and J ends were trimmed by 2 bases and 3 bases, with 11 bases remaining between them. CDR3 in DNA: TGCGCCAGCAGCCAAAACACAGGGTTCTACGAGCAGTACTTC. Protein sequence: CASSQNTGFYEQYF.

The chain carries TRBV19 and TRBJ2-4; 7 nucleotides align to TRBD2. The CDR3 is 16 residues long. The J segment lost 1 base and the V segment lost 3 bases, leaving 6 bases of the junction unmatched. Per the germline V gene, CDR1 is LNHDA and CDR2 is SQIVND (reference sequence). CDR3 sequence reads: CASSIRLADAKNIQYF. DNA of the CDR3: TGTGCCAGTAGTATTAGGCTAGCGGATGCCAAAAACATTCAGTACTTC.

The chain recombines TRBV19 with TRBJ1-4; D gene uncertain. This CDR3 region has 15 residues. V lost 6 bases to trimming and J lost 0 bases, with 11 bases between them. CDR1 LNHDA and CDR2 SQIVND come from the germline V gene (reference sequence). CDR3 region: CASRPRLATNEKLFF. CDR3 DNA sequence: TGTGCCAGTAGACCCAGGTTGGCAACTAATGAAAAACTGTTTTTT.

V and J are TRBV7-2 and TRBJ2-3; D perhaps matches TRBD2 (6 bases). Looked up from germline, CDR1 is SGHTA and CDR2 is FQGNSA. The length of the CDR3 is 17 residues. With 5 bases removed from V and 2 bases from J, the gap between germline ends came to 20 bases. CDR3 residues: CASSIQGSSGNTDTQYF. Here the CDR3 DNA reads TGTGCCAGCAGCATACAAGGGAGTAGCGGTAACACAGATACGCAGTATTTT. Looking up the rest from reference TRBV7-2 and TRBJ2-3 gives the full variable domain: GAGVSQSPSNKVTEKGKDVELRCDPISGHTALYWYRQSLGQGLEFLIYFQGNSAPDKSGLPSDRFSAERTGGSVSTLTIQRTQQEDSAVYLCASSIQGSSGNTDTQYFGPGTRLTVL.

The chain joins TRBV29-1 to TRBJ2-7; 7 nucleotides agree with TRBD2. Germline lookup yields CDR1 SQVTM and CDR2 ANQGSEA. The CDR3 is 11 amino acids. Unmatched junction bases numbered 3, after V lost 4 bases and J lost 6 bases. CDR3 protein: CSVASGFEQYF. CDR3 DNA sequence: TGCAGCGTTGCTAGCGGCTTCGAGCAGTACTTC.

This clone has a single count. The chain combines TRBV7-2 with TRBJ2-7, with TRBD2 matching 9 bases. The CDR3 length is 15 residues. J was trimmed by 2 bases and V by 8 bases; bases with no gene match: 10. CDR1 and CDR2 (germline): SGHTA, FQGNSA. The CDR3 nucleotides are TGTGCCAGCGGTGGCTTAGCGGGGGACGCCTACGAGCAGTACTTC. It encodes CASGGLAGDAYEQYF.

As DNA, the CDR3 is TGCAGCGCCGCGGGGGTGGGTTCCTACAATGAGCAGTTCTTC. This codes for CSAAGVGSYNEQFF. The chain couples TRBV29-1 to TRBJ2-1; TRBD2 aligns across 7 bases. J gave up 1 base and V 7 bases, and 7 bases lay outside the gene matches. Germline V gene data show CDR1 as SQVTM and CDR2 as ANQGSEA. This CDR3 has 14 residues.

Only a few counts were recorded for this clone. The chain is built from TRBV9 and TRBJ1-2, with D uncertain. Between the trimmed V and J ends, which lost 2 bases and 1 base, there was a span of 12 bases. CDR1 is SGDLS, CDR2 YYNGEE, per germline. The CDR3 has 15 residues. The CDR3 loop reads CASSVSGRDNYGYTF. In nucleotides, the CDR3 is TGTGCCAGCAGCGTCAGCGGGAGGGATAACTATGGCTACACCTTC. The full variable domain, with the rest looked up from reference TRBV9 and TRBJ1-2, is DSGVTQTPKHLITATGQRVTLRCSPRSGDLSVYWYQQSLDQGLQFLIQYYNGEERAKGNILERFSAQQFPDLHSELNLSSLELGDSALYFCASSVSGRDNYGYTFGSGTRLTVV.

The rearrangement uses TRBV4-1 and TRBJ2-6, with D perhaps matching TRBD1 (6 bases). Trimming took off 0 bases at V and 2 bases at J, with 11 bases between the two ends. This CDR3 has 17 residues. Germline CDR1 is MGHRA and CDR2 is YSYEKL. The CDR3 nucleotides read TGCGCCAGCAGCCAAGAGAGTACAGGGCCTGGGGCCAACGTCCTGACTTTC. As protein: CASSQESTGPGANVLTF.

The chain combines TRBV3-1 (or the pseudogene TRBV3-2) with TRBJ1-2; 9 positions match TRBD1. V shed 3 bases, J shed 7 bases, and the junction held 6 bases outside the gene matches. Germline CDR1 reads LGHDT; CDR2 reads YNNKEL (reference sequence). This CDR3 has 14 residues. CDR3 residues: CASSHEQGAAGYTF. DNA of the CDR3: TGTGCCAGCAGCCACGAACAGGGGGCGGCTGGCTACACCTTC.

The chain combines TRBV28 with TRBJ1-6; D may be TRBD1 (6 bases). V lost 2 bases and J 7 bases, leaving 15 bases between the germline ends. Germline CDR1 and CDR2: MDHEN and SYDVKM. The CDR3 covers 16 residues. Written as DNA, the CDR3 is TGTGCCAGCAGTTTAGGTCCCAGGGGTTTCAATTCACCCCTCCACTTT. This sequence encodes CASSLGPRGFNSPLHF. The whole variable domain, remainder taken from reference TRBV28 and TRBJ1-6, is DVKVTQSSRYLVKRTGEKVFLECVQDMDHENMFWYRQDPGLGLRLIYFSYDVKMKEKGDIPEGYSVSREKKERFSLILESASTNQTSMYLCASSLGPRGFNSPLHFGNGTRLTVT.

V usage is TRBV27 and J usage is TRBJ1-1; unclear D gene. Trimming shortened V by 4 bases and J by 1 base, and 13 bases separated the two germline ends. Per germline, CDR1 MNHEY and CDR2 SMNVEV (reference sequence). There are 15 residues in the CDR3. CDR3 amino acids: CASSSTGGWNTEAFF. The DNA of the CDR3 is TGTGCCAGCAGTTCGACCGGCGGTTGGAACACTGAAGCTTTCTTT.

The chain carries TRBV19 and TRBJ2-7; 10 bases fit TRBD2. Germline V gene sequence: CDR1 LNHDA, CDR2 SQIVND (reference sequence). J was trimmed by 4 bases and V by 3 bases; bases with no gene match: 9. This CDR3 has 16 residues. The CDR3: CASSISSGSGRYEQYF. The CDR3 bases are TGTGCCAGTAGTATTTCTAGCGGGAGTGGTCGGTACGAGCAGTACTTC.

This chain joins TRBV7-9 and TRBJ2-1; maybe TRBD2 (5 bases). CDR1 and CDR2 (germline): SEHNR, FQNEAQ (reference sequence). The CDR3 totals 15 residues. V gave up 4 bases and J gave up 4 bases, with 14 bases separating them. The DNA of the CDR3 is TGTGCCAGCAGCTCCCGTCCGGGCGGGTACAATGAGCAGTTCTTC. As protein: CASSSRPGGYNEQFF.